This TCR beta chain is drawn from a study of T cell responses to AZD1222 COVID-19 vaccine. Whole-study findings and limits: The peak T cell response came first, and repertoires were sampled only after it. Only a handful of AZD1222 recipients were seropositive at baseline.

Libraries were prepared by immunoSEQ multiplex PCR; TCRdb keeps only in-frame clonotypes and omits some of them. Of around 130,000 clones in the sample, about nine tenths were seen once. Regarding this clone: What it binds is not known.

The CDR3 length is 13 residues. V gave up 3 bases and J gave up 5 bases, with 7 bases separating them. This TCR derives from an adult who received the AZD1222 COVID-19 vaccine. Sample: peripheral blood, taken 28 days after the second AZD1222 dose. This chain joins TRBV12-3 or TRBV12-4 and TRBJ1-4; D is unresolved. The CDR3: CASSFTINEKLFF. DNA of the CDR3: TGTGCCAGCAGTTTTACAATAAATGAAAAACTGTTTTTT.